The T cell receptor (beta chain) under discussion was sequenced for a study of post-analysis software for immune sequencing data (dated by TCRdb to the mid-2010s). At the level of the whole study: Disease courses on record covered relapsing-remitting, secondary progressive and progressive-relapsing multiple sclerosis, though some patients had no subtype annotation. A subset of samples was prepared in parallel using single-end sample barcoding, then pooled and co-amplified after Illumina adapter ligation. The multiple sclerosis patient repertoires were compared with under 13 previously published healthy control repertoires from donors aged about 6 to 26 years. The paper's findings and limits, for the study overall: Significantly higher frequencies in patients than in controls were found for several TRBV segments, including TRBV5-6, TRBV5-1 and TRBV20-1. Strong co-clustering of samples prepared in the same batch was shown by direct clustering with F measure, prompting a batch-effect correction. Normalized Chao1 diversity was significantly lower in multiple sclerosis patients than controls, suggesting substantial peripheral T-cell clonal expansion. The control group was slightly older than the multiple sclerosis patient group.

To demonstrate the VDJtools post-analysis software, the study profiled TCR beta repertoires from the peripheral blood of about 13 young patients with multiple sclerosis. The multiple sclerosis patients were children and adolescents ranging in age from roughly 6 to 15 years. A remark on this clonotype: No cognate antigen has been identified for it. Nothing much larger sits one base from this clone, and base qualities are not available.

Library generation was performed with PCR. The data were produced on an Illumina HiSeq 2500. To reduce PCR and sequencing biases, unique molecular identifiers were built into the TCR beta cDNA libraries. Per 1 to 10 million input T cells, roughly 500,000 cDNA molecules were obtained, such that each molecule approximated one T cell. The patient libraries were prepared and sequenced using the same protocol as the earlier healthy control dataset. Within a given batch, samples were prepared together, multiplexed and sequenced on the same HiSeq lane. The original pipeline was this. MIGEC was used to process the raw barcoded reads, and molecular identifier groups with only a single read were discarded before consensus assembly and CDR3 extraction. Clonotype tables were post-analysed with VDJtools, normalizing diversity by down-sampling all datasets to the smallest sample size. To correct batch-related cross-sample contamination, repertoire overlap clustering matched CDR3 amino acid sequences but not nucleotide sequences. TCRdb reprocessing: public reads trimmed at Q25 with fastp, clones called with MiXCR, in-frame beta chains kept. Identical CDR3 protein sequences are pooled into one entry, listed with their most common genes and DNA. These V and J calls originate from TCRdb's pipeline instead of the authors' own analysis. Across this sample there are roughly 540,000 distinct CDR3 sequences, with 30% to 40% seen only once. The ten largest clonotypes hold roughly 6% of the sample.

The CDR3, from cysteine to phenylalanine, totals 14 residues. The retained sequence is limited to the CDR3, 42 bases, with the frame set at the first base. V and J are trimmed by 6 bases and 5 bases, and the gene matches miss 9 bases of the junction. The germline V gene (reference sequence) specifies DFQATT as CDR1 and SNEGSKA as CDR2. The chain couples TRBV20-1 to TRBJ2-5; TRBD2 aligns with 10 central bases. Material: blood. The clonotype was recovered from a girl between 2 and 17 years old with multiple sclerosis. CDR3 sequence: CSAETSGVDETQYF. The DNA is TGCAGTGCAGAAACTAGCGGGGTGGATGAGACCCAGTACTTC.